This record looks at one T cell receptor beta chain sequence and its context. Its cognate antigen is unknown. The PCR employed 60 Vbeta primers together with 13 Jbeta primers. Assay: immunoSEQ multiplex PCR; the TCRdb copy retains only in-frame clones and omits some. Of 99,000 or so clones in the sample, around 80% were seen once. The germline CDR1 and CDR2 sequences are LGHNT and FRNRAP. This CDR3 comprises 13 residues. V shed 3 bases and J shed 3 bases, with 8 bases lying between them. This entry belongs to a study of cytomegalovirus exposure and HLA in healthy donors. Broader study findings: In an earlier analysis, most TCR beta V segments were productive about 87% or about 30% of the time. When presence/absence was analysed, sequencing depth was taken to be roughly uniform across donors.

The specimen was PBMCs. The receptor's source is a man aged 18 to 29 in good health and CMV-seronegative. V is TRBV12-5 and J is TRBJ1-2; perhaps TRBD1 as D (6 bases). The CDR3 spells CASGFGQHYGYTF. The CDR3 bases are TGTGCTAGTGGTTTTGGACAGCACTATGGCTACACCTTC.